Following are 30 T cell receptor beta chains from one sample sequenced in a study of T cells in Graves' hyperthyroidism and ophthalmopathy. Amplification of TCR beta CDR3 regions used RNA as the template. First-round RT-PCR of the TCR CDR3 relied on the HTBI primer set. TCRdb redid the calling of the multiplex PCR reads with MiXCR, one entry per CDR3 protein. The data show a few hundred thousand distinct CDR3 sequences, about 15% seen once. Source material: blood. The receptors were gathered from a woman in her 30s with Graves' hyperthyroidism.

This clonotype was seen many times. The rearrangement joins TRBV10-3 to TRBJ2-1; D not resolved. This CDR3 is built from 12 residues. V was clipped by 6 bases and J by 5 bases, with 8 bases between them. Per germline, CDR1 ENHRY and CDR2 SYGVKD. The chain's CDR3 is CAIRGDHNEQFF. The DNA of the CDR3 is TGTGCCATCAGAGGAGACCACAATGAGCAGTTCTTC.

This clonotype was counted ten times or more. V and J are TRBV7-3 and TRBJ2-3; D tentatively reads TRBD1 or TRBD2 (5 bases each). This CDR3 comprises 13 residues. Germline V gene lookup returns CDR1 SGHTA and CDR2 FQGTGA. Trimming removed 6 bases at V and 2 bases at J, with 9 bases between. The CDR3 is CASSDGATDTQYF. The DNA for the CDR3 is TGTGCCAGCAGTGACGGGGCCACAGATACGCAGTATTTT.

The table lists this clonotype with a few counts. CDR3 bases: TGTGCCACCGGGGGGGACAGGGGGTACGGAAAACTGTTTTTT. Residues: CATGGDRGYGKLFF. The rearrangement links TRBV15 to TRBJ1-4, with TRBD1 matching 11 bases. With V trimmed by 8 bases and J by 10 bases, 9 bases remained unmatched. CDR1 and CDR2 (germline): LNHNV, YYDKDF (reference sequence). CDR3 length: 14 amino acids.

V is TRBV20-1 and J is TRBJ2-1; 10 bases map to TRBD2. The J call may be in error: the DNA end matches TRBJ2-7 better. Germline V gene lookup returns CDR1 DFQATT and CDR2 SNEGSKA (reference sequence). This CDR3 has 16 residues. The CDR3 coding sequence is TGCAGTGCTAGTCCGCTAGCGGGAGCCTCCTACAATGAGCAGTACTTC. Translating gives CSASPLAGASYNEQYF.

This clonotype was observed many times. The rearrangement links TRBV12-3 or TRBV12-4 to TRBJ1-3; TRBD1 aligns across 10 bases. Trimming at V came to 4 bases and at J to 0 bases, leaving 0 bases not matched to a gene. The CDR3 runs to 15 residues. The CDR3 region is CASSWDRGSGNTIYF. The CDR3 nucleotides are TGTGCCAGCAGTTGGGACAGGGGCTCTGGAAACACCATATATTTT.

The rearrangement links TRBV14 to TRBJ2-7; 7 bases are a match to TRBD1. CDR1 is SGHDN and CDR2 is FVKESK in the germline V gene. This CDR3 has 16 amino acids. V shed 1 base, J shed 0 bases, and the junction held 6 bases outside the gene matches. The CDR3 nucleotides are TGTGCCAGCAGCCAAGTCGGGACAGCCCTCTCCTACGAGCAGTACTTC. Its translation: CASSQVGTALSYEQYF.

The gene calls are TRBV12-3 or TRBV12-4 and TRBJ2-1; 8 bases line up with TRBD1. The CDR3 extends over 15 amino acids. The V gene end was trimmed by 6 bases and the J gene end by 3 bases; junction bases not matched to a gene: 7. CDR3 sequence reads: CASSTGQGNYNEQFF. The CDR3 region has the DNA TGTGCCAGCAGCACAGGACAGGGAAACTACAATGAGCAGTTCTTC.

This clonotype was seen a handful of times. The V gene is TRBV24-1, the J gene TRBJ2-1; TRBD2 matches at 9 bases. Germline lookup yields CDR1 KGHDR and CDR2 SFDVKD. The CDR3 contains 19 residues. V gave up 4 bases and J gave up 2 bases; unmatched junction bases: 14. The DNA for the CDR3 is TGTGCCACCAGTGAAAGAGCAGGGCCGGGACTAGCAACCTACAATGAGCAGTTCTTC. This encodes CATSERAGPGLATYNEQFF.

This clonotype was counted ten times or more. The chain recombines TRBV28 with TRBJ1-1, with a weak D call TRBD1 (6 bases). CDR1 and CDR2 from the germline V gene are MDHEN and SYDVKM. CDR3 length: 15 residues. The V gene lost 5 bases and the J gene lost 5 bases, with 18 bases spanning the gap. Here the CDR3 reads CASSDRWGPGTEAFF. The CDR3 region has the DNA TGTGCCAGCAGTGACAGGTGGGGGCCAGGTACTGAAGCTTTCTTT.

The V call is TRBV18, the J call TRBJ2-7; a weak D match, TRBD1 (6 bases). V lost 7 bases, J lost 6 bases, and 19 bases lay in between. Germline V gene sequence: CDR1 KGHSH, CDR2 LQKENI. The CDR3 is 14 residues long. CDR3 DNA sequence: TGTGCCAGCTTGCGGACAGTAGGGGACGGCGAGCAGTACTTC. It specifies CASLRTVGDGEQYF.

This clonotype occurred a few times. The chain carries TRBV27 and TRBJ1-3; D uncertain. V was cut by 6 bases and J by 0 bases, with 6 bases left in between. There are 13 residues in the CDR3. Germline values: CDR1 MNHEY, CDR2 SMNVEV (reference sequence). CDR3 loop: CASSRNSGNTIYF. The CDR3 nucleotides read TGTGCCAGCAGCCGAAACTCTGGAAACACCATATATTTT.

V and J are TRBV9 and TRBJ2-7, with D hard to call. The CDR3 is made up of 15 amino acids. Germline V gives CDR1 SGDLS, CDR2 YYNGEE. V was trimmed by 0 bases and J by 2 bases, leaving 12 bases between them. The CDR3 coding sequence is TGTGCCAGCAGCGTAGGGCTAAACAAAGCCTACGAGCAGTACTTC. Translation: CASSVGLNKAYEQYF.

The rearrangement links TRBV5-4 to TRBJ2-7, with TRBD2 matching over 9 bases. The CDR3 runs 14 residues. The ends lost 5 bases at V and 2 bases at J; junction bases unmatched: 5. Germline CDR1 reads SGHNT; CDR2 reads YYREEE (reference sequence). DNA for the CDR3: TGTGCCAGCAGTCTTAGCGGGGGAGCCTACGAGCAGTACTTC. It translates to CASSLSGGAYEQYF.

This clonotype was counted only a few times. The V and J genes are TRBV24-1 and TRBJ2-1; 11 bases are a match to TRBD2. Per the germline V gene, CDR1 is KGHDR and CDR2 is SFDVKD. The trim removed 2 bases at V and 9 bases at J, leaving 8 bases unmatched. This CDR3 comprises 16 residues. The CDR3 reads CATSDYSGRGNGEQFF. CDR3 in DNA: TGTGCCACCAGTGATTATAGCGGGAGGGGGAATGGTGAGCAGTTCTTC.

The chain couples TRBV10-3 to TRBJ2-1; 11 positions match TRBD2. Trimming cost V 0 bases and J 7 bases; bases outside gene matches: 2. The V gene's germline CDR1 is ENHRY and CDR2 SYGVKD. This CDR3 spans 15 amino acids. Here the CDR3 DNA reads TGTGCCATCAGTGAGTCTAGCGGGAGGGGAAATGAGCAGTTCTTC. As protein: CAISESSGRGNEQFF.

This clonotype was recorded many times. CDR3 residues: CASTPGLENNEQFF. The DNA for the CDR3 is TGTGCCAGCACTCCAGGACTGGAAAACAATGAGCAGTTCTTC. This chain uses TRBV12-3 or TRBV12-4 with TRBJ2-1, with a tentative D call TRBD2 (5 bases). This CDR3 comprises 14 residues. V lost 7 bases to trimming and J lost 5 bases, with 15 bases between them.

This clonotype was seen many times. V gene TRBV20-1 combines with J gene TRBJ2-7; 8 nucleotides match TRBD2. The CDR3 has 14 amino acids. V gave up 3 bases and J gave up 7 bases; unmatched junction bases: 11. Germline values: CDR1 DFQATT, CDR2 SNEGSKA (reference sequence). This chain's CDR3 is CSARKAGEWEEQYF. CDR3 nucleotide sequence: TGCAGTGCTAGGAAAGCGGGAGAGTGGGAGGAGCAGTACTTC.

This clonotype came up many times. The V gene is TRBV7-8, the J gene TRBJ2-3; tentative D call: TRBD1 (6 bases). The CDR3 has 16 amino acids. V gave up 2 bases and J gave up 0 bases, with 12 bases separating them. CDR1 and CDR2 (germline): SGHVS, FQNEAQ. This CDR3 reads CASSLLIRGSTDTQYF. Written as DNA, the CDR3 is TGTGCCAGCAGCTTATTGATTAGGGGGAGCACAGATACGCAGTATTTT.

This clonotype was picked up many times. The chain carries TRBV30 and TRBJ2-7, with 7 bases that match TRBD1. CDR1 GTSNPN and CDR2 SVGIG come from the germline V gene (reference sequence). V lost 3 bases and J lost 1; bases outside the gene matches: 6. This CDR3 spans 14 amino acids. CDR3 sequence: CAWSRDSHSYEQYF. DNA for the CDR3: TGTGCCTGGAGCCGGGACAGCCATTCCTACGAGCAGTACTTC.

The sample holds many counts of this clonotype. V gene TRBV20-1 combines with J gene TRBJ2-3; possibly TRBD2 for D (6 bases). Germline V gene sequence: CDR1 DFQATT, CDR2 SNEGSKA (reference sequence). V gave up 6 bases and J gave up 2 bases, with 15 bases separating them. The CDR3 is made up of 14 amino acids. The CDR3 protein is CSARDSALTDTQYF. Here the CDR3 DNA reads TGCAGTGCCCGGGACTCGGCCCTCACAGATACGCAGTATTTT.

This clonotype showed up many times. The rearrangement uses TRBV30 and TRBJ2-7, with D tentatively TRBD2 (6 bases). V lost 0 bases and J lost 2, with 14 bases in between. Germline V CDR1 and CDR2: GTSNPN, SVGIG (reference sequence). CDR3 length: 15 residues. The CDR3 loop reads CAWSVKGTPPYEQYF. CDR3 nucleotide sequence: TGTGCCTGGAGTGTAAAAGGGACTCCTCCCTACGAGCAGTACTTC. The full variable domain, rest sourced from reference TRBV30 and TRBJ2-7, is SQTIHQWPATLVQPVGSPLSLECTVEGTSNPNLYWYRQAAGRGLQLLFYSVGIGQISSEVPQNLSASRPQDRQFILSSKKLLLSDSGFYLCAWSVKGTPPYEQYFGPGTRLTVT.

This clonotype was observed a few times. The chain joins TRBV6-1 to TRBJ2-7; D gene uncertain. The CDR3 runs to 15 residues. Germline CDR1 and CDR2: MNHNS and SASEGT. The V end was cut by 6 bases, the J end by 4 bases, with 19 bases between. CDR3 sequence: CASSSRSLAKYEQYF. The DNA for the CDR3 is TGTGCCAGCAGCTCACGGTCCCTCGCTAAGTACGAGCAGTACTTC.

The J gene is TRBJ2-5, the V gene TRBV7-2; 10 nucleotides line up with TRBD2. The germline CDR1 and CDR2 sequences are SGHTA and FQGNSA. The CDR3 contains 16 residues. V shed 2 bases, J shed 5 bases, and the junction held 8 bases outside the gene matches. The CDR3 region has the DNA TGTGCCAGCAGCTTATCCGGACTAGCGGCCCGTGAGACCCAGTACTTC. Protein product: CASSLSGLAARETQYF.

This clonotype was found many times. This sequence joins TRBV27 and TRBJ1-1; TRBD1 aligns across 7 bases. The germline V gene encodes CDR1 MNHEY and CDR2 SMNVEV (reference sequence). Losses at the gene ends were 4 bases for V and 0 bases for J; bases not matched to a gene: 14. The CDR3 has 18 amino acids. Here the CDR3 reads CASSSDRTGVKLNTEAFF. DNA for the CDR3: TGTGCCAGCAGTTCAGATAGGACAGGAGTGAAGTTGAACACTGAAGCTTTCTTT.

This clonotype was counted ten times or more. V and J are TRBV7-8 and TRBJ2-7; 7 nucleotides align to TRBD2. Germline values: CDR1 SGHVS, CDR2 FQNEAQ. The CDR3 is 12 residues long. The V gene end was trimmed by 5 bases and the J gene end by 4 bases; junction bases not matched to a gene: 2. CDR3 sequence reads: CASSRTRYEQYF. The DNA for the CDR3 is TGTGCCAGCAGCCGGACTAGATACGAGCAGTACTTC.

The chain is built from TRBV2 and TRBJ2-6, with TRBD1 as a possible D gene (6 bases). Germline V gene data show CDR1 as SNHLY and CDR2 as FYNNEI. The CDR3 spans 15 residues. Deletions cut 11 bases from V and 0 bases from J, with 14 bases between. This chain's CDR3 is CASSRGISGANVLTF. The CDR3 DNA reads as TGTGCCTCAAGCAGGGGCATCTCTGGGGCCAACGTCCTGACTTTC.

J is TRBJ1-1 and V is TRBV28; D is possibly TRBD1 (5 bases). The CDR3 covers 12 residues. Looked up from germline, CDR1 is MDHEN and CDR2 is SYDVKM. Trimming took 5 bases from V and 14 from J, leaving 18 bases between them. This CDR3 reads CASSARDSRFFF. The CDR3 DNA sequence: TGTGCCAGCAGTGCCCGGGACTCCCGTTTCTTCTTT.

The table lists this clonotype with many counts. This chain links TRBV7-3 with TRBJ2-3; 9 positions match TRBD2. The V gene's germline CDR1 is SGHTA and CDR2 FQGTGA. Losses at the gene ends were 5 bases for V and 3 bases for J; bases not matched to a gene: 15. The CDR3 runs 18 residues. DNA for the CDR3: TGTGCCAGCAGCCCAGTTGCCCCTCGCGGGAGGGCGACAGATACGCAGTATTTT. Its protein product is CASSPVAPRGRATDTQYF.

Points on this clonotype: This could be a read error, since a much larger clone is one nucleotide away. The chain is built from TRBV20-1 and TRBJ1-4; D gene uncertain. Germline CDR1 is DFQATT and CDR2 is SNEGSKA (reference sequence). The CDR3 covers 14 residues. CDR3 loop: CSARGRLGSERLFF. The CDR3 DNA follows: TGCAGTGCTAGAGGACGACTCGGAAGTGAAAGACTGTTTTTT.

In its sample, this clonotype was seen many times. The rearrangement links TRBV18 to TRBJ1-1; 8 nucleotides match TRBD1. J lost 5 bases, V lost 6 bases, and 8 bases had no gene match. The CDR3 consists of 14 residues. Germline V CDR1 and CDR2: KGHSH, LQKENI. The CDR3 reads CASSGGQGRTEAFF. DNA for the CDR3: TGTGCCAGCTCGGGAGGACAGGGAAGAACTGAAGCTTTCTTT. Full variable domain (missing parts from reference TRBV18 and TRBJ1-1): NAGVMQNPRHLVRRRGQEARLRCSPMKGHSHVYWYRQLPEEGLKFMVYLQKENIIDESGMPKERFSAEFPKEGPSILRIQQVVRGDSAAYFCASSGGQGRTEAFFGQGTRLTVV.